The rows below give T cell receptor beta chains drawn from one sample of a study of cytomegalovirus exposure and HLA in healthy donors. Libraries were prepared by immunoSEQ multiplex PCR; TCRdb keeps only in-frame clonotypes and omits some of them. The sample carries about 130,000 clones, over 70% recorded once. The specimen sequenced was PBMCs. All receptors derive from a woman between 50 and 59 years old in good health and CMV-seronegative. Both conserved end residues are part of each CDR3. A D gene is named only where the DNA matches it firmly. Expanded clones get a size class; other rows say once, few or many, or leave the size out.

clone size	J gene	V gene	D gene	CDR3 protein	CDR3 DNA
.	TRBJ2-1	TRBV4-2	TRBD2	CASSQDFSGMDNEQFF	TGTGCCAGCAGCCAAGATTTTAGCGGGATGGATAATGAGCAGTTCTTC
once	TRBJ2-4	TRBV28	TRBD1	CASGSGTGIQYF	TGTGCCAGCGGATCCGGGACAGGAATTCAGTACTTC
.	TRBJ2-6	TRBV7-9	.	CASSLAVGHSGANVLTF	TGTGCCAGCAGCTTAGCGGTTGGGCACTCTGGGGCCAACGTCCTGACTTTC
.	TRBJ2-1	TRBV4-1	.	CASSQEVTGVRTEQFF	TGCGCCAGCAGCCAAGAAGTAACAGGCGTGCGTACGGAGCAGTTCTTC
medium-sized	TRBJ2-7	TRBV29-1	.	CSVRAQGGEQYF	TGCAGCGTCAGAGCCCAAGGGGGCGAGCAGTACTTC
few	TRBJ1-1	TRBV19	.	CASSIEGGLGTEAFF	TGTGCCAGTAGTATCGAGGGGGGGCTTGGCACTGAAGCTTTCTTT
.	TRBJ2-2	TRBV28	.	CASLDSLSAGELFF	TGTGCCAGCCTGGACTCCCTCTCAGCCGGGGAGCTGTTTTTT
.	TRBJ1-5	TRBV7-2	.	CASSPNSNQPQHF	TGTGCCAGCAGCCCTAATAGCAATCAGCCCCAGCATTTT
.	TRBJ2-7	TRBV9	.	CASSADLGGSAYEQYF	TGTGCCAGCAGCGCCGACTTGGGGGGAAGCGCCTACGAGCAGTACTTC
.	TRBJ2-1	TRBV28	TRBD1	CASRPTGGLLYNEQFF	TGTGCCAGCAGGCCTACAGGGGGCCTTCTGTACAATGAGCAGTTCTTC
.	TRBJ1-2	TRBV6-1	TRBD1	CAISSGQVTGYTF	TGTGCCATTAGCTCGGGACAGGTTACCGGCTACACCTTC
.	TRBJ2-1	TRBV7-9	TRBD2	CASSAQGIAGINEQFF	TGTGCCAGCAGCGCGCAGGGGATAGCGGGAATCAATGAGCAGTTCTTC
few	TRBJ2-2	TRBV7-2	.	CASSLDSGNTGELFF	TGTGCCAGCAGCTTAGATTCAGGAAACACCGGGGAGCTGTTTTTT
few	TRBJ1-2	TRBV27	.	CASSDPGLGYTF	TGTGCCAGCAGCGATCCCGGACTTGGCTACACCTTC
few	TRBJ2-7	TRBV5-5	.	CASTSSYEQYF	TGTGCCAGCACCTCCTCCTACGAGCAGTACTTC
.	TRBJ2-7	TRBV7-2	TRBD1	CASSLGQGARYEQYF	TGTGCCAGCAGCCTCGGACAGGGGGCCCGCTACGAGCAGTACTTC
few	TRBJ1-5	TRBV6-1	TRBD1	CASTLEGQGGQPQHF	TGTGCCAGCACTTTAGAGGGACAGGGCGGCCAGCCCCAGCATTTT
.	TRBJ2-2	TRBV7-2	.	CASSLGQFPGELFF	TGTGCCAGCAGCTTAGGACAGTTCCCCGGGGAGCTGTTTTTT
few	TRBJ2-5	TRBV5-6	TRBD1	CASGYRGLETQYF	TGTGCCAGCGGTTACAGGGGCTTGGAGACCCAGTACTTC
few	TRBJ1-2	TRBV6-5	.	CASSLSGELDYGYTF	TGTGCCAGCAGTCTATCAGGGGAGCTCGACTATGGCTACACCTTC
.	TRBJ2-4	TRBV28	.	CASSLNPGSLNIQYF	TGTGCCAGCAGTTTAAACCCAGGGTCACTAAACATTCAGTACTTC
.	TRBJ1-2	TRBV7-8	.	CASSLVEGLYGYTF	TGTGCCAGCAGCTTAGTAGAAGGACTCTATGGCTACACCTTC
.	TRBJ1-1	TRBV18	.	CASSKRAGGNTEAFF	TGTGCCAGCTCAAAACGGGCGGGTGGGAACACTGAAGCTTTCTTT
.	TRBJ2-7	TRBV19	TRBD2	CASSLGLAENSYEQYF	TGTGCCAGTAGTTTGGGACTAGCGGAAAACTCCTACGAGCAGTACTTC
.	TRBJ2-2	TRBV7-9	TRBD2	CASGTLAGTYRNTGELFF	TGTGCCAGCGGGACACTAGCGGGAACATACAGGAACACCGGGGAGCTGTTTTTT
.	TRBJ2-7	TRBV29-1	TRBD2	CSGGLGYEQYF	TGCAGCGGGGGACTAGGGTACGAGCAGTACTTC
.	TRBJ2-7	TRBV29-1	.	CSVEQYYEQYF	TGCAGCGTCGAACAGTACTACGAGCAGTACTTC
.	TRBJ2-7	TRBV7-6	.	CASSLAPGVGEQYF	TGTGCCAGCAGCTTGGCCCCGGGAGTGGGTGAGCAGTACTTC
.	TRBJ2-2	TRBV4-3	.	CASSQDGGTGELFF	TGCGCCAGCAGCCAAGACGGGGGCACCGGGGAGCTGTTTTTT
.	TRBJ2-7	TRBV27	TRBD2	CASSLRLAELNYEQYF	TGTGCCAGCAGTTTAAGGCTAGCGGAACTAAACTACGAGCAGTACTTC
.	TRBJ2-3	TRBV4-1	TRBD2	CASGRMGLAGEFRYF	TGCGCCAGCGGCCGTATGGGACTAGCGGGAGAATTTCGGTATTTT
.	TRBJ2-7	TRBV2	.	CASSPSYLAYEQYF	TGTGCCAGCAGCCCCTCTTATCTTGCCTACGAGCAGTACTTC
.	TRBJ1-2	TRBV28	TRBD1	CASSLPSRTGGYGYTF	TGTGCCAGCAGTTTACCCTCCCGGACAGGGGGCTATGGCTACACCTTC
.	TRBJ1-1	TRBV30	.	CAWSVQDGRAFF	TGTGCCTGGAGTGTACAGGACGGCCGAGCTTTCTTT
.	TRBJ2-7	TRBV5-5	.	CASSLSSYEQYF	TGTGCCAGCAGCTTGTCCAGCTACGAGCAGTACTTC
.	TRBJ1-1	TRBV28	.	CASSLSSRGNTEAFF	TGTGCCAGCAGTTTATCTTCAAGGGGGAACACTGAAGCTTTCTTT
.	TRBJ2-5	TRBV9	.	CASSAGVETQYF	TGTGCCAGCAGCGCGGGAGTTGAGACCCAGTACTTC
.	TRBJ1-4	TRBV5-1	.	CASARAGGEKLFF	TGCGCCAGCGCGAGGGCAGGTGGTGAAAAACTGTTTTTT
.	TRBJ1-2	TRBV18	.	CASSPGSGVGYGYTF	TGTGCCAGCTCCCCCGGTTCCGGGGTCGGCTATGGCTACACCTTC
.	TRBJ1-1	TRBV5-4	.	CASREGTEAFF	TGTGCCAGCAGGGAGGGCACTGAAGCTTTCTTT
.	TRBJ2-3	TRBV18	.	CASSPRGTDTQYF	TGTGCCAGCTCTCCCAGGGGCACAGATACGCAGTATTTT
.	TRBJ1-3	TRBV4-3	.	CASSPSWTVSGNTIYF	TGCGCCAGCAGCCCTAGCTGGACGGTCTCTGGAAACACCATATATTTT
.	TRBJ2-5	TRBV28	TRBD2	CASSPGVLAGGHETQYF	TGTGCCAGCAGTCCGGGAGTACTAGCGGGAGGGCACGAGACCCAGTACTTC
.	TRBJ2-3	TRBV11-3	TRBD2	CASSFTGLAGDTDTQYF	TGTGCCAGCAGCTTTACAGGACTAGCGGGGGACACAGATACGCAGTATTTT
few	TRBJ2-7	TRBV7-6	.	CASSKDSGYEQYF	TGTGCCAGCAGCAAGGACAGTGGCTACGAGCAGTACTTC
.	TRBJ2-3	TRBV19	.	CATTDSSGTDTQYF	TGTGCCACCACGGACAGTTCAGGGACAGATACGCAGTATTTT
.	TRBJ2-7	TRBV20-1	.	CSARVEEQYF	TGCAGTGCCAGGGTGGAGGAGCAGTACTTC
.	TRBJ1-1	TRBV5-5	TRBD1	CASSLLGGQARYTEAFF	TGTGCCAGCAGCTTGTTGGGCGGACAGGCCCGATACACTGAAGCTTTCTTT
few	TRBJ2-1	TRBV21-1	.	CASSTENPRTKSYNEQFF	TGTGCCAGCAGCACTGAGAACCCCAGGACTAAATCCTACAATGAGCAGTTCTTC